The text below deals with one T cell receptor beta chain. The specificity of this receptor is unknown. No per-base quality is available; no much larger clone lies one base away. Receptors were amplified or captured by the immunoSEQ multiplex PCR assay. TCRdb stores this immuneACCESS table with in-frame sequences only. Part of the clones is absent; in the studies checked, under half of the shortfall reflects unresolved V genes, and no reason is known for the rest. The sample has over 85,000 clones on record, 92% of them singletons. The ten largest clonotypes hold about 2.5% of the sample. Relative to germline, V is 5 bases shorter and J is 9 bases shorter, with 23 bases between their ends. From cysteine to phenylalanine, the CDR3 is 16 amino acids long. This entry keeps only the CDR3 DNA: 48 bases, framed from base 1. Looking up the germline V gene yields CDR1 MGHRA and CDR2 YSYEKL. The data originate from a study of control samples from healthy donors and cancer patients (TCRdb year 2020).

Sequencing was carried out using blood. This receptor was identified in a woman in her late teens or twenties in good health. The V and J segments used are TRBV4-1 and TRBJ1-5; the D gene is perhaps TRBD1, from 5 matching bases. The sequence in DNA is TGCGCCAGCAGCTTCCCCTTATCCAAGATTGGGACGCCCCAGCATTTT. It specifies CASSFPLSKIGTPQHF.